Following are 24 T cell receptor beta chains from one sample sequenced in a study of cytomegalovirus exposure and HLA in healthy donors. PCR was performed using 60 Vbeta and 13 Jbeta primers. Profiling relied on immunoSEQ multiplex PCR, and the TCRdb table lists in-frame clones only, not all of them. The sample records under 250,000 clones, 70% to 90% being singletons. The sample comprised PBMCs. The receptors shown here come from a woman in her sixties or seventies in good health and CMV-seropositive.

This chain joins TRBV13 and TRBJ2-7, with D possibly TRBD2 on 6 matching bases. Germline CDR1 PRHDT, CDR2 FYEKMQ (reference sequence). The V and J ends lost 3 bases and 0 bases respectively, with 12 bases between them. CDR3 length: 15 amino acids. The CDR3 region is CASSFGGSNSYEQYF. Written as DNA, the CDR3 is TGTGCCAGCAGCTTTGGAGGGAGTAACTCCTACGAGCAGTACTTC.

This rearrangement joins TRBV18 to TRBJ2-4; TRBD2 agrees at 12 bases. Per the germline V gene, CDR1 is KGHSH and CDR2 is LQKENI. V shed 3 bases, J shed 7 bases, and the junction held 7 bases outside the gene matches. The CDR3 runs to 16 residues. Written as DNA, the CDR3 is TGTGCCAGCTCACCCCCGAGGCTAGCGGGAGGGAACATTCAGTACTTC. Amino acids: CASSPPRLAGGNIQYF.

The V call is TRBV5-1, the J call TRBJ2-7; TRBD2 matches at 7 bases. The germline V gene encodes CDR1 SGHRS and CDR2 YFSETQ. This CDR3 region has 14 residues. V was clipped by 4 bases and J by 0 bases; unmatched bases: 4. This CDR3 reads CASSPSGISYEQYF. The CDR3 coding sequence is TGCGCCAGCAGCCCGAGCGGGATCTCCTACGAGCAGTACTTC.

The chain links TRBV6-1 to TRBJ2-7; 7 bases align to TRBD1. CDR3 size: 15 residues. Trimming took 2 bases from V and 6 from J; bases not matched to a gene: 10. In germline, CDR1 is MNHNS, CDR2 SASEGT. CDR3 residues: CASSEPGQALGEQYF. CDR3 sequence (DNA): TGTGCCAGCAGTGAACCCGGACAGGCCTTAGGCGAGCAGTACTTC.

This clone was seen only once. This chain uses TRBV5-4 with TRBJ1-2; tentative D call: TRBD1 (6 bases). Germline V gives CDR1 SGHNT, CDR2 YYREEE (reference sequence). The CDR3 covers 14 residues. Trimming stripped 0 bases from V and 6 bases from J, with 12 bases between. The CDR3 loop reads CASSLAGGANGYTF. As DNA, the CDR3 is TGTGCCAGCAGCTTGGCCGGGGGGGCGAATGGCTACACCTTC.

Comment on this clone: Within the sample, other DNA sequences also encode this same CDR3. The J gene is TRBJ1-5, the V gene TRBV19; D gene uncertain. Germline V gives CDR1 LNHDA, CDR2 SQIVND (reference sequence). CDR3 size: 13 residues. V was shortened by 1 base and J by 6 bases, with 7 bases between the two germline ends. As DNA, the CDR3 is TGTGCCAGTAGTATAGGTGGCGGTCAGCCCCAGCATTTT. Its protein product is CASSIGGGQPQHF.

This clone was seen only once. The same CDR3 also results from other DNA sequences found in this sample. This CDR3 reads CASSKGTDNQPQHF. CDR3 DNA sequence: TGTGCCAGCAGCAAAGGGACAGACAATCAGCCCCAGCATTTT. This chain links TRBV5-6 with TRBJ1-5, with 7 bases matching TRBD1. The CDR3 is 14 amino acids. Germline CDR1 is SGHDT and CDR2 is YYEEEE. V was pared by 4 bases and J by 3 bases, with 4 bases of the junction left unmatched.

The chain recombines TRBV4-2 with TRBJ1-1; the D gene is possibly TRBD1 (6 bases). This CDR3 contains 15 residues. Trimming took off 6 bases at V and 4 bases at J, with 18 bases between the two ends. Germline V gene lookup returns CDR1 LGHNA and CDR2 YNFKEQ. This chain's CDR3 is CASSPSPRGVTEAFF. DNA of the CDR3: TGTGCCAGCAGTCCAAGCCCCAGGGGCGTCACTGAAGCTTTCTTT.

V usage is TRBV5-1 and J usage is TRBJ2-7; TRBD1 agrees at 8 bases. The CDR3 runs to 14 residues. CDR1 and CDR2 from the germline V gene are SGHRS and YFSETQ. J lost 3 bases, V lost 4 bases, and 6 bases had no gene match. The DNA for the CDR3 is TGCGCCAGCAGCCAGGGGGCCGGGGGCTACGAGCAGTACTTC. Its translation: CASSQGAGGYEQYF.

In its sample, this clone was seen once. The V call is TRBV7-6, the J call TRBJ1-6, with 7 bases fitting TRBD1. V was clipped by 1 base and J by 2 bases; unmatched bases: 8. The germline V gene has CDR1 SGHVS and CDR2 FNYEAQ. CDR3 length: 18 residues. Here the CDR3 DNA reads TGTGCCAGCAGCTTAGAAGGGGGCTCGGGGGCCTATAATTCACCCCTCCACTTT. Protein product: CASSLEGGSGAYNSPLHF. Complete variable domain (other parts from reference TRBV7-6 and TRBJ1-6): GAGVSQSPRYKVTKRGQDVALRCDPISGHVSLYWYRQALGQGPEFLTYFNYEAQQDKSGLPNDRFSAERPEGSISTLTIQRTEQRDSAMYRCASSLEGGSGAYNSPLHFGNGTRLTVT.

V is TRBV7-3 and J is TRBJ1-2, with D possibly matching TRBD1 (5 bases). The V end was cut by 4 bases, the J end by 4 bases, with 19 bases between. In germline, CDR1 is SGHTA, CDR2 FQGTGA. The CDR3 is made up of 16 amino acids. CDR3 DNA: TGTGCCAGCAGCTCCGCGTTCGCAGGGAAGCCCTATGGCTACACCTTC. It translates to CASSSAFAGKPYGYTF.

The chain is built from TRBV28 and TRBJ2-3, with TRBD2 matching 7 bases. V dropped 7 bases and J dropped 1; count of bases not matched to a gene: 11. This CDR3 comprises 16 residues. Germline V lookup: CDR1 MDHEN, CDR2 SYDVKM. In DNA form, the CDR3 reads TGTGCCAGCACCCTAACTACAAGCGGGGGCACAGATACGCAGTATTTT. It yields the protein CASTLTTSGGTDTQYF.

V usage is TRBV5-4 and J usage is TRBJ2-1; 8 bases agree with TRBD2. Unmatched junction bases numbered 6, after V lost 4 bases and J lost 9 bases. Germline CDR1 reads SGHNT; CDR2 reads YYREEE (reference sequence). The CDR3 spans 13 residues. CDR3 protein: CASSPLGGGEQFF. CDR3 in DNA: TGTGCCAGCAGCCCGCTCGGGGGGGGTGAGCAGTTCTTC.

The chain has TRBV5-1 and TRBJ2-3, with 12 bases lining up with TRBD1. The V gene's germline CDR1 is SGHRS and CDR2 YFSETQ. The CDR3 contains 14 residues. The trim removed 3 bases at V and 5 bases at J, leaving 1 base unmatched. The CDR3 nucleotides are TGCGCCAGCAGCTGGGACAGGGGGCAAGATACGCAGTATTTT. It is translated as CASSWDRGQDTQYF.

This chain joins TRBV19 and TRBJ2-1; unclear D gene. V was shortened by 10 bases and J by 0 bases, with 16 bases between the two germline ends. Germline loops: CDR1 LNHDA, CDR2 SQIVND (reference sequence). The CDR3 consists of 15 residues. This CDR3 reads CATADSYRSYNEQFF. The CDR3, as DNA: TGTGCCACCGCTGACTCATATCGCTCCTACAATGAGCAGTTCTTC.

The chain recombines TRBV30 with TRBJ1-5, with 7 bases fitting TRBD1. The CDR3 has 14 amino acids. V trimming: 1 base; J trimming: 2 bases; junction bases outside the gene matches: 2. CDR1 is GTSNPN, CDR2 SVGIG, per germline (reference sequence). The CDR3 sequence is CAWSGQGGNQPQHF. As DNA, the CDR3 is TGTGCCTGGAGTGGACAGGGTGGCAATCAGCCCCAGCATTTT.

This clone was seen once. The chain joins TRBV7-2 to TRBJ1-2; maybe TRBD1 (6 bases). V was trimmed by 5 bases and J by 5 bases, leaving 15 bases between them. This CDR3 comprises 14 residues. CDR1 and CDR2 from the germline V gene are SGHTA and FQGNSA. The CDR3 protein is CASSVKGQGYGYTF. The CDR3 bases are TGTGCCAGCAGCGTCAAGGGGCAGGGGTATGGCTACACCTTC. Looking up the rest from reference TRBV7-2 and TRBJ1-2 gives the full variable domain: GAGVSQSPSNKVTEKGKDVELRCDPISGHTALYWYRQSLGQGLEFLIYFQGNSAPDKSGLPSDRFSAERTGGSVSTLTIQRTQQEDSAVYLCASSVKGQGYGYTFGSGTRLTVV.

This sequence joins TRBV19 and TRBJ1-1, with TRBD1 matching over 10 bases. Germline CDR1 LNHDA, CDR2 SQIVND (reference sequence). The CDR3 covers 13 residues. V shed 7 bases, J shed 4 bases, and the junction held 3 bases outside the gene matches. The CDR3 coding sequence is TGTGCCAGTACTGGACAGGGGGGCACTGAAGCTTTCTTT. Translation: CASTGQGGTEAFF. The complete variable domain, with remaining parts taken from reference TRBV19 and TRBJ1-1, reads DGGITQSPKYLFRKEGQNVTLSCEQNLNHDAMYWYRQDPGQGLRLIYYSQIVNDFQKGDIAEGYSVSREKKESFPLTVTSAQKNPTAFYLCASTGQGGTEAFFGQGTRLTVV.

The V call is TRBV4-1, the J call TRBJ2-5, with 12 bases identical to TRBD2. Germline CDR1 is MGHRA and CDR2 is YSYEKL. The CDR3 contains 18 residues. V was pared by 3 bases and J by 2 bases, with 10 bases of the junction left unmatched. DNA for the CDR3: TGCGCCAGCAGCCAGGTATTCGGACTAGCGGGGAGTCAAGAGACCCAGTACTTC. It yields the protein CASSQVFGLAGSQETQYF.

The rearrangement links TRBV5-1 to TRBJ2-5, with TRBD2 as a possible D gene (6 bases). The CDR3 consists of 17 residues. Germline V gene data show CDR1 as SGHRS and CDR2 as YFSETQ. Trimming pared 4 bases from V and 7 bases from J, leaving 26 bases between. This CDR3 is CASSLPPGDPSLGTQYF. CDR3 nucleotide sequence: TGCGCCAGCAGCCTGCCCCCGGGGGATCCTAGTCTGGGGACCCAGTACTTC.

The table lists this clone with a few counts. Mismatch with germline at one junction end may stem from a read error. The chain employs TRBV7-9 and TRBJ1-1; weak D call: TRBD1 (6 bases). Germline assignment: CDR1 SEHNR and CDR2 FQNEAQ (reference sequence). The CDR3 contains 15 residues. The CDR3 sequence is CSSSLLTGSNTEAFF. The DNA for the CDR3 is TGTTCCAGCAGCTTATTGACAGGTTCTAACACTGAAGCTTTCTTT. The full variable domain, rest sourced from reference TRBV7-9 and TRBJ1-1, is DTGVSQNPRHKITKRGQNVTFRCDPISEHNRLYWYRQTLGQGPEFLTYFQNEAQLEKSRLLSDRFSAERPKGSFSTLEIQRTEQGDSAMYLCSSSLLTGSNTEAFFGQGTRLTVV.

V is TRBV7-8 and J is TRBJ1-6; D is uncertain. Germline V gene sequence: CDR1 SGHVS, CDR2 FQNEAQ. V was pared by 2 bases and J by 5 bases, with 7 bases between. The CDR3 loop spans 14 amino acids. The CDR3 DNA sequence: TGTGCCAGCAGCTTACAGATTAATAATTCACCCCTCCACTTT. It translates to CASSLQINNSPLHF.

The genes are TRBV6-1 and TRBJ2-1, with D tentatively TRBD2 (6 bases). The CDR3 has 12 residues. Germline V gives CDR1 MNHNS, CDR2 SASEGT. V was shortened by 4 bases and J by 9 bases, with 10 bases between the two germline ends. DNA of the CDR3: TGTGCCAGCAGTGCCCGGGGGTTTGAGCAGTTCTTC. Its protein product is CASSARGFEQFF.

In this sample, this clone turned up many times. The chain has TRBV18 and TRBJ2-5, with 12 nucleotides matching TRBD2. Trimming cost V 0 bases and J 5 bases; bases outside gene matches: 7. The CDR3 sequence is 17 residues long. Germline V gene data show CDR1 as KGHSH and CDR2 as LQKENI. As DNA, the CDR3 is TGTGCCAGCTCACCACCCTCTAGCGGGAGGGCCGGGGAGACCCAGTACTTC. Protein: CASSPPSSGRAGETQYF. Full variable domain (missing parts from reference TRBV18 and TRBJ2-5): NAGVMQNPRHLVRRRGQEARLRCSPMKGHSHVYWYRQLPEEGLKFMVYLQKENIIDESGMPKERFSAEFPKEGPSILRIQQVVRGDSAAYFCASSPPSSGRAGETQYFGPGTRLLVL.